This TCR beta chain derives from a study of post-analysis software for immune sequencing data. General study findings and limits: When patients were compared with controls, a handful of TRBV segments were more frequent, TRBV5-6, TRBV5-1 and TRBV20-1 among them. By F measure, strong co-clustering occurred among samples prepared in the same batch. Those with multiple sclerosis, the patient group, showed significantly lower normalized Chao1 diversity than controls.

TCR beta libraries were prepared from cDNA with unique molecular identifiers. T cells numbering roughly 0.9 to 11 million gave rise to some 500,000 cDNA molecules. MiXCR was run by TCRdb on the PCR reads, yielding one entry per CDR3 protein. The sample holds roughly 800,000 distinct CDR3 sequences; 53% are singletons and the top ten take around 4.5%. Comments on this clonotype: Its antigen is unknown.

The CDR3 extends over 12 amino acids. Germline assignment: CDR1 SQVTM and CDR2 ANQGSEA. V was shortened by 7 bases and J by 11 bases, with 19 bases between the two germline ends. Input material: blood. The chain combines TRBV29-1 with TRBJ2-3; a possible D gene is TRBD2 (5 bases). This sequence was found in a girl under 18 with multiple sclerosis. The CDR3 loop is CSAGEPPPGQYF. CDR3 nucleotides: TGCAGCGCTGGGGAGCCTCCCCCGGGGCAGTATTTT.